The text below deals with one T cell receptor beta chain. Its antigen is still unknown. Per germline, CDR1 SGHTA and CDR2 FQGNSA. The CDR3 runs 15 residues. With 6 bases clipped from V and 0 bases from J, the junction kept 7 bases outside the gene matches. The source of the sample is a study of PD-L1 blockade in urothelial cancer. Across the whole study: Blood was subjected to analysis at 3 weeks (second dose) and 6 weeks following treatment start.

Study results and limitations: Tumor-associated TCR clones expanded more in blood at 3 weeks in patients with durable benefit. Patients with below-median pretreatment blood clonality survived longer.

Stated time point: pretreatment peripheral blood. Sequencing used immunoSEQ multiplex PCR; TCRdb keeps in-frame clones, though not all of them. The data hold roughly 130,000 clones, with about four fifths observed a single time. The chain is built from TRBV7-2 and TRBJ2-7, with TRBD2 matching 8 bases. This TCR was recovered from a man in his fifties or sixties with urothelial cancer. Here the sequenced sample was PBMCs, taken around atezolizumab (anti-PD-L1) treatment. The CDR3 nucleotides are TGTGCCAGCAGGACTATAGCGGGAAGCTCCTACGAGCAGTACTTC. Amino acid sequence: CASRTIAGSSYEQYF. The variable domain in full, completed from reference TRBV7-2 and TRBJ2-7, reads GAGVSQSPSNKVTEKGKDVELRCDPISGHTALYWYRQSLGQGLEFLIYFQGNSAPDKSGLPSDRFSAERTGGSVSTLTIQRTQQEDSAVYLCASRTIAGSSYEQYFGPGTRLTVT.